This TCR beta chain emerged from a study of CD8 T cells in ankylosing spondylitis. Researchers built TCR beta libraries using quantitative 5'-RACE with molecular barcodes. TCRdb recomputed calls from the 5' RACE reads with MiXCR, one row per CDR3 protein. The table lists about 150,000 distinct CDR3 sequences, roughly 34% of them singletons, with 4.5% to 6% in the top ten. Sequencing input: synovial fluid, either unsorted or a sorted T cell fraction (not recorded which). This receptor was identified in a male donor with ankylosing spondylitis.

The chain's CDR3 is CASSQDVASGRRRTDTQYF. For the CDR3, the DNA is TGTGCCAGCAGCCAAGATGTCGCTAGCGGGAGGCGACGCACAGATACGCAGTATTTT. This chain connects TRBV3-1 to TRBJ2-3, with 11 bases that match TRBD2. The CDR3 is 19 amino acids. J gave up 1 base and V 0 bases, and 9 bases lay outside the gene matches. The V gene's germline CDR1 is LGHDT and CDR2 YNNKEL (reference sequence).